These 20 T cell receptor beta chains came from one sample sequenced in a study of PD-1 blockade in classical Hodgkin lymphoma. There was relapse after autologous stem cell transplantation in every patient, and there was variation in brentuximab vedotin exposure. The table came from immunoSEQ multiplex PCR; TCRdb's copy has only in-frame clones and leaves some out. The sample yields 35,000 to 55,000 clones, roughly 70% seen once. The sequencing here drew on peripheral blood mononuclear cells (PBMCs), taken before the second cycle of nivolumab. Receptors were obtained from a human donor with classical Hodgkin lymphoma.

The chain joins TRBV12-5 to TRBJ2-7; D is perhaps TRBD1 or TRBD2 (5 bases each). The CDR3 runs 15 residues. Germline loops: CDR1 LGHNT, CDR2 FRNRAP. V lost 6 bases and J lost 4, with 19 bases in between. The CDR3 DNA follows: TGTGCTAGTGGGGGTATCGACAGCGGTGGGTACGAGCAGTACTTC. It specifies CASGGIDSGGYEQYF.

CDR3 residues: CASRSGQGIQETQYF. In DNA form, the CDR3 reads TGTGCCAGCAGATCCGGACAGGGGATTCAAGAGACCCAGTACTTC. The J gene is TRBJ2-5, the V gene TRBV28, with TRBD1 identical over 9 bases. The V gene end was trimmed by 6 bases and the J gene end by 2 bases; junction bases not matched to a gene: 7. CDR3 size: 15 residues. Germline CDR1 reads MDHEN; CDR2 reads SYDVKM.

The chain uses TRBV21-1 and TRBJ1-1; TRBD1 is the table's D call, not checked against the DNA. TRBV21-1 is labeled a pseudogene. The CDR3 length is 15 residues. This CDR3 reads CASSEKTGFGAEAFF. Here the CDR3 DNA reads TGTGCCAGCAGCGAAAAAACAGGGTTTGGCGCTGAAGCTTTCTTT.

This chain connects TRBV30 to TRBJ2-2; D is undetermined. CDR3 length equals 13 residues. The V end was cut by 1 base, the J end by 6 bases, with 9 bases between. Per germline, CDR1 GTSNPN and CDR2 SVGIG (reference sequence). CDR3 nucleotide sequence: TGTGCCTGGAGTGAGGGATGGGCCGGGGAGCTGTTTTTT. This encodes CAWSEGWAGELFF.

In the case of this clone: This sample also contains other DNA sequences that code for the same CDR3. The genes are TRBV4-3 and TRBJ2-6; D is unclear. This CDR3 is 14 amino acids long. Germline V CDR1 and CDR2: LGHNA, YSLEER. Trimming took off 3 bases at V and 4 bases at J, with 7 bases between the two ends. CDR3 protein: CASSHFSGANVLTF. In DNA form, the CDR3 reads TGCGCCAGCAGCCATTTCTCCGGGGCCAACGTCCTGACTTTC.

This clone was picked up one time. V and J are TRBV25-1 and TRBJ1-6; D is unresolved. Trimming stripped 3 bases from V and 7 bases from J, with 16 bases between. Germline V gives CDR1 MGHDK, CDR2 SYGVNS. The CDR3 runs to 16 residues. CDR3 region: CASSDPLGQDNSPLHF. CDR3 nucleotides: TGTGCCAGCAGTGACCCGCTTGGCCAAGACAATTCACCCCTCCACTTT.

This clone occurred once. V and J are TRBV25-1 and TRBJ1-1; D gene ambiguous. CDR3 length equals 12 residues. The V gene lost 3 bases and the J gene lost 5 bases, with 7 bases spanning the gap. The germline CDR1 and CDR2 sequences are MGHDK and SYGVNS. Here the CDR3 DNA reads TGTGCCAGCAGTGACGGGTGGACTGAAGCTTTCTTT. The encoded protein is CASSDGWTEAFF.

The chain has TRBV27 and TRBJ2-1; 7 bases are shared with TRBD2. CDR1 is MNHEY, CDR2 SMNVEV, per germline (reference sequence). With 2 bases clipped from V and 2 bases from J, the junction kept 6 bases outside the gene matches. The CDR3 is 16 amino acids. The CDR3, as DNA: TGTGCCAGCAGTTTAATGGCGGGAGAGACCTACAATGAGCAGTTCTTC. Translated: CASSLMAGETYNEQFF.

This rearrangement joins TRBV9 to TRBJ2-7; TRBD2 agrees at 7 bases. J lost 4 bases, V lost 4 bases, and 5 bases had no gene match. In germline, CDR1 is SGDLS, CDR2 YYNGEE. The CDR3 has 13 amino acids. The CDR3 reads CASSSRGRYEQYF. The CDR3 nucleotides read TGTGCCAGCAGCTCTCGCGGGAGATACGAGCAGTACTTC.

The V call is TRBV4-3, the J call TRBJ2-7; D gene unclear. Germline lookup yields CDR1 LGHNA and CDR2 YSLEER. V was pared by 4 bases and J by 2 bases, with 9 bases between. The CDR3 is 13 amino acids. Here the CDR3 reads CASSPYMAYEQYF. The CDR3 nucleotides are TGCGCCAGCAGCCCTTATATGGCCTACGAGCAGTACTTC.

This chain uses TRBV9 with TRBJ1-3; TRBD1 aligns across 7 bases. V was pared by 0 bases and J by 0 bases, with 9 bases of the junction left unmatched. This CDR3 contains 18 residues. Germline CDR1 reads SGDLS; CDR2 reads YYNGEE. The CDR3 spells CASSVEAGQRISGNTIYF. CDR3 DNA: TGTGCCAGCAGCGTAGAAGCGGGACAGCGCATCTCTGGAAACACCATATATTTT.

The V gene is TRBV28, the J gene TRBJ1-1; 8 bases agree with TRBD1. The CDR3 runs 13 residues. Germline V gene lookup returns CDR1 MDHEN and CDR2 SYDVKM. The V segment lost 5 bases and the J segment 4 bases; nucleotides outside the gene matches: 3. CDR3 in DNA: TGTGCCAGCAGTCAAGACAGGGGCACTGAAGCTTTCTTT. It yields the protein CASSQDRGTEAFF.

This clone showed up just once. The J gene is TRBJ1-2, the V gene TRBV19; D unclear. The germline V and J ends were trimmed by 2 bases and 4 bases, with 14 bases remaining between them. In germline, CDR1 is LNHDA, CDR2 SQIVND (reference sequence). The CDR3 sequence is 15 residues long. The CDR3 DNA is TGTGCCAGTAGTATAAGGAGCGGACTGGGCTATGGCTACACCTTC. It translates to CASSIRSGLGYGYTF.

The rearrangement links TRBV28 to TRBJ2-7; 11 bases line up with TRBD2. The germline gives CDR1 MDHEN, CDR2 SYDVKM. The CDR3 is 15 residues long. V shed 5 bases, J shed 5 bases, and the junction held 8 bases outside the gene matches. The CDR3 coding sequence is TGTGCCAGCAGTCAACTAGCGGGAGAGGTCAACGAGCAGTACTTC. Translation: CASSQLAGEVNEQYF.

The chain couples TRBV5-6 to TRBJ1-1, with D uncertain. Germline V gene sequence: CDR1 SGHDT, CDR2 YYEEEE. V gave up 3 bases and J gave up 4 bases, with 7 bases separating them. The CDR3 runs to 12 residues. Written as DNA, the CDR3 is TGTGCCAGCAGCTCCCCGGGCACTGAAGCTTTCTTT. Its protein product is CASSSPGTEAFF.

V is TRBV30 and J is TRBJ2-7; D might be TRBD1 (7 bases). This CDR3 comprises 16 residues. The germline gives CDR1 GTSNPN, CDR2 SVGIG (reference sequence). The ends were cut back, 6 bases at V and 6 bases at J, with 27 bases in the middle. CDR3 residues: CACHSPRGAVDSEQYF. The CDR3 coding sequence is TGTGCCTGCCATAGCCCCAGGGGGGCCGTGGATAGCGAGCAGTACTTC.

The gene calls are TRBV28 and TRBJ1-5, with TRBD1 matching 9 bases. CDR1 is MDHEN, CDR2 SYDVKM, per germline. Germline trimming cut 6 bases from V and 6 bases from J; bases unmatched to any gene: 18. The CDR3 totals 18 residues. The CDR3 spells CASSSSRPGTGPGQPQHF. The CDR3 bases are TGTGCCAGCAGCTCCTCTCGTCCCGGGACAGGGCCAGGTCAGCCCCAGCATTTT.

This CDR3 reads CASSLGPGTGLGYTF. In DNA form, the CDR3 reads TGTGCCAGCAGCTTAGGCCCCGGGACAGGGCTTGGCTACACCTTC. This chain connects TRBV7-9 to TRBJ1-2; 9 bases are a match to TRBD1. Germline lookup yields CDR1 SEHNR and CDR2 FQNEAQ (reference sequence). CDR3 length equals 15 residues. V dropped 1 base and J dropped 7; count of bases not matched to a gene: 7.

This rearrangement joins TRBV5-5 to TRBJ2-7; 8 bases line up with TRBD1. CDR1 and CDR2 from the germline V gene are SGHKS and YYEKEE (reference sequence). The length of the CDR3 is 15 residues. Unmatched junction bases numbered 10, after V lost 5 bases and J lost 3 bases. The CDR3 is CASRLGTGEFYEQYF. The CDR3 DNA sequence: TGTGCCAGCAGGTTAGGGACAGGAGAATTCTACGAGCAGTACTTC.

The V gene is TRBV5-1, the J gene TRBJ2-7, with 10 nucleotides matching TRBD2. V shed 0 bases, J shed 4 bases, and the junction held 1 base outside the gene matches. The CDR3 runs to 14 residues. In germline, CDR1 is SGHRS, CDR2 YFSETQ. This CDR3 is CASSLGTSGYEQYF. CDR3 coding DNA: TGCGCCAGCAGCTTGGGGACTAGCGGTTACGAGCAGTACTTC.